The rows below give T cell receptor beta chains drawn from one sample of a study of blood T cell repertoires in COVID-19. Using immunoSEQ multiplex PCR, the repertoire was profiled, and TCRdb retains in-frame clones only, with some absent. The repertoire includes roughly 220,000 clones, around 88% of them detected once, and about 15% sits in the top ten. The sequenced sample was PBMCs or T cells enriched from blood (not recorded which). The source of these receptors is a woman aged 45-65 years with acute COVID-19. The CDR3 runs from the conserved cysteine through the conserved F or W. Each record gives: clone size, J gene, D gene, V gene, CDR3 DNA, CDR3 protein. The D gene is left open where the match is weak. Size is omitted from some rows. Given values are once, few, many or a class for expanded clones.

clone size: once; J gene: TRBJ1-5; D gene: TRBD1; V gene: TRBV28; CDR3 DNA: TGTGCCAGCAGTTACAGGGGGTCAAGTCAGCCCCAGCATTTT; CDR3 protein: CASSYRGSSQPQHF
clone size: .; J gene: TRBJ2-3; D gene: TRBD2; V gene: TRBV7-3; CDR3 DNA: TGTGCCAGCAGCTCGGGACTAGCGGGAGGGCCGGGAGTCGCAGATACGCAGTATTTT; CDR3 protein: CASSSGLAGGPGVADTQYF
clone size: .; J gene: TRBJ2-7; D gene: .; V gene: TRBV13; CDR3 DNA: TGTGCCAGCAGCTTAGGCCAAGACAGAACCTACGAGCAGTACTTC; CDR3 protein: CASSLGQDRTYEQYF
clone size: .; J gene: TRBJ2-5; D gene: .; V gene: TRBV7-9; CDR3 DNA: TGTGCCAGCAGCTTAGTTCGGACAGCACAAGAGACCCAGTACTTC; CDR3 protein: CASSLVRTAQETQYF
clone size: .; J gene: TRBJ2-7; D gene: .; V gene: TRBV5-4; CDR3 DNA: TGTGCCAGCAGCGCTCCGAGTTCCTACGAGCAGTACTTC; CDR3 protein: CASSAPSSYEQYF
clone size: .; J gene: TRBJ1-6; D gene: TRBD1; V gene: TRBV25-1; CDR3 DNA: TGTGCCAGCAGTGAACCGGGACAGGTTTATTCACCCCTCCACTTT; CDR3 protein: CASSEPGQVYSPLHF
clone size: .; J gene: TRBJ1-1; D gene: TRBD1; V gene: TRBV5-1; CDR3 DNA: TGCGCCAGCAGCCACGGGGACAGTTACACTGAAGCTTTCTTT; CDR3 protein: CASSHGDSYTEAFF
clone size: .; J gene: TRBJ2-7; D gene: .; V gene: TRBV12-3/TRBV12-4; CDR3 DNA: TGTGCCAGCAGTTTGGGGAGAGGCGAGCAGTACTTC; CDR3 protein: CASSLGRGEQYF
clone size: .; J gene: TRBJ2-6; D gene: .; V gene: TRBV30; CDR3 DNA: TGTGCCTGGAGTGGTGCGGGGGCCAACGTCCTGACTTTC; CDR3 protein: CAWSGAGANVLTF
clone size: .; J gene: TRBJ2-3; D gene: .; V gene: TRBV5-1; CDR3 DNA: TGCGCCAGCAGCTTGTCCGGGTTAGATACGCAGTATTTT; CDR3 protein: CASSLSGLDTQYF
clone size: few; J gene: TRBJ2-1; D gene: .; V gene: TRBV7-3; CDR3 DNA: TGTGCCAGCAGCCCCACGGGCACCAGGGATGAGCAGTTCTTC; CDR3 protein: CASSPTGTRDEQFF
clone size: .; J gene: TRBJ2-3; D gene: TRBD1; V gene: TRBV10-3; CDR3 DNA: TGTGCCATCAGTGATCGTGAAAGGACAGGCAGCACAGATACGCAGTATTTT; CDR3 protein: CAISDRERTGSTDTQYF
clone size: once; J gene: TRBJ2-6; D gene: TRBD1; V gene: TRBV4-3; CDR3 DNA: TGCGCCAGCAGCCTTTCGGGACAGGGATATTCTGGGGCCAACGTCCTGACTTTC; CDR3 protein: CASSLSGQGYSGANVLTF
clone size: .; J gene: TRBJ1-1; D gene: .; V gene: TRBV18; CDR3 DNA: TGTGCCAGCTCACCCGGAGACAGGCGGGGGACTGAAGCTTTCTTT; CDR3 protein: CASSPGDRRGTEAFF
clone size: once; J gene: TRBJ1-2; D gene: TRBD1; V gene: TRBV6-5; CDR3 DNA: TGTGCCAGCATCTTAGACAGGGGGCAAAATGGCTACACCTTC; CDR3 protein: CASILDRGQNGYTF
clone size: once; J gene: TRBJ2-6; D gene: TRBD1; V gene: TRBV27; CDR3 DNA: TGTGCCAGCAGTTACAGGGGGCTAACTGGGGCCAACGTCCTGACTTTC; CDR3 protein: CASSYRGLTGANVLTF
clone size: .; J gene: TRBJ2-7; D gene: TRBD2; V gene: TRBV4-1; CDR3 DNA: TGCGCCAGCAGCCAAGGACTAGCGGCCTCCTACGAGCAGTACTTC; CDR3 protein: CASSQGLAASYEQYF
clone size: .; J gene: TRBJ1-5; D gene: TRBD1; V gene: TRBV7-2; CDR3 DNA: TGTGCCAGCAGCTTACACCAGGGGGCAGGCAATCAGCCCCAGCATTTT; CDR3 protein: CASSLHQGAGNQPQHF
clone size: .; J gene: TRBJ2-7; D gene: .; V gene: TRBV7-3; CDR3 DNA: TGTGCCAGCAGCTTCGGGAGCGAGCAGTACTTC; CDR3 protein: CASSFGSEQYF
clone size: .; J gene: TRBJ2-7; D gene: .; V gene: TRBV28; CDR3 DNA: TGTGCCAGCTTCCTTAGGGGGGAGCAGTACTTC; CDR3 protein: CASFLRGEQYF
clone size: .; J gene: TRBJ2-7; D gene: .; V gene: TRBV3-1/TRBV3-2; CDR3 DNA: TGTGCCAGCAGCCAAGGCGCCCACCTCTCCCCCTACGAGCAGTACTTC; CDR3 protein: CASSQGAHLSPYEQYF
clone size: few; J gene: TRBJ1-1; D gene: .; V gene: TRBV7-3; CDR3 DNA: TGTGCCAGCAGCCAAGGGGATTGGGTCGCTGAAGCTTTCTTT; CDR3 protein: CASSQGDWVAEAFF
clone size: .; J gene: TRBJ1-5; D gene: .; V gene: TRBV28; CDR3 DNA: TGTGCCAGCCTACTTGAGCGCAATCAGCCCCAGCATTTT; CDR3 protein: CASLLERNQPQHF
clone size: .; J gene: TRBJ1-5; D gene: TRBD1; V gene: TRBV2; CDR3 DNA: TGTGCCAGCAGGGAGAATACAGGGGGCTTAACCCAGCATTTT; CDR3 protein: CASRENTGGLTQHF
clone size: .; J gene: TRBJ1-3; D gene: TRBD1; V gene: TRBV11-2; CDR3 DNA: TGTGCCAGCAGTCGAACAGGGGTGTCTGGAAACACCATATATTTT; CDR3 protein: CASSRTGVSGNTIYF
clone size: .; J gene: TRBJ2-1; D gene: TRBD2; V gene: TRBV5-5; CDR3 DNA: TGTGCCAGCAGCTTAAGGACTAGCGGGAGGGCGAACAATGAGCAGTTCTTC; CDR3 protein: CASSLRTSGRANNEQFF
clone size: .; J gene: TRBJ1-5; D gene: TRBD1; V gene: TRBV5-4; CDR3 DNA: TGTGCCAGCAGCCTACAGGGGTCCCAGCCCCAGCATTTT; CDR3 protein: CASSLQGSQPQHF
clone size: .; J gene: TRBJ1-4; D gene: TRBD1; V gene: TRBV6-5; CDR3 DNA: TGTGCCAGCAGATTTGACAGGGGAAGGGAAAAACTGTTTTTT; CDR3 protein: CASRFDRGREKLFF
clone size: .; J gene: TRBJ1-2; D gene: TRBD1; V gene: TRBV10-1; CDR3 DNA: TGCGCCAGCAGAGATCCCCGGGACAGGAGTAACTATGGCTACACCTTC; CDR3 protein: CASRDPRDRSNYGYTF
clone size: .; J gene: TRBJ1-4; D gene: .; V gene: TRBV9; CDR3 DNA: TGTGCCAGCAGCGGAGGGGGTCATGAAAAACTGTTTTTT; CDR3 protein: CASSGGGHEKLFF
clone size: .; J gene: TRBJ2-7; D gene: TRBD2; V gene: TRBV11-2; CDR3 DNA: TGTGCCAGCAGCTATAGGACTAGCGGGAGGGACGAGCAGTACTTC; CDR3 protein: CASSYRTSGRDEQYF
clone size: .; J gene: TRBJ2-7; D gene: TRBD2; V gene: TRBV25-1; CDR3 DNA: TGTGCCAGCAGCCCCCGACTAGCGGGAGGGCACGAGCAGTACTTC; CDR3 protein: CASSPRLAGGHEQYF
clone size: .; J gene: TRBJ1-2; D gene: TRBD1; V gene: TRBV5-4; CDR3 DNA: TGTGCCAGCAGCACGACCGGGACAGCTACTAACTATGGCTACACCTTC; CDR3 protein: CASSTTGTATNYGYTF
clone size: .; J gene: TRBJ1-6; D gene: .; V gene: TRBV20-1; CDR3 DNA: TGCAGTGCTAGTTGGCAGCGACATAATTCACCCCTCCACTTT; CDR3 protein: CSASWQRHNSPLHF
clone size: .; J gene: TRBJ2-3; D gene: .; V gene: TRBV5-1; CDR3 DNA: TGCGCCAGCAGCTTGCAGACTCCGGAGACAGATACGCAGTATTTT; CDR3 protein: CASSLQTPETDTQYF